The entry that follows covers one T cell receptor (beta chain) sequence. This clonotype was seen ten or more times. The antigen it recognizes is unknown. The input lacks base qualities; no much larger clone sits a single base away. The library was obtained by PCR. This sample was sequenced with an Illumina HiSeq 4000. Bulk TCR libraries were prepared as previously described, using TCR primers listed in Table S5. Total RNA was purified with the Qiagen AllPrep DNA/RNA kit. Before analysis, reads from multiple sequencing runs of the same library were pooled. The source study handled its data this way. Reads were retained only if their TCR constant sequence matched exactly, and those retained reads were trimmed to 150 nt and grouped according to their 12-nt molecular barcodes. Reads within each barcode group were sub-clustered using a 15% Levenshtein threshold, and quality-weighted consensus sequences were constructed for each RNA molecule. Non-functional sequences were filtered out, along with any lower-count sequence sitting one edit away from another sequence. Based on fitting two negative binomial distributions, any barcode sub-cluster with under 20% of the maximum read count was discarded. Starting from the raw public reads, TCRdb applied fastp trimming at Q25, assembled clones with MiXCR and retained in-frame beta chains. CDR3 protein duplicates are merged, each entry listing the most common genes and DNA. Here the V and J calls rest on TCRdb's processing, not on the authors' analysis. In all, the sample holds more than 450,000 distinct CDR3 sequences, and about a fifth of those were seen once. About 0.8% of the sample lies in the top ten.

Libraries of naive CD8 T cells were generated from about 21,000 to 970,000 sorted cells, with 10%, 30% or 50% of the purified RNA used. Naive CD8 T cells were FACS-sorted as CD8+CD4-CCR7+CD45RA+ on a BD FACSAria II into RLT Plus buffer. Detection sensitivity was tested by spiking Jurkat RNA equal to approximately 9 TCR copies' worth into samples containing roughly 19,000-1,100,000 naive CD8 T cells. Enrichment of CD8 T cells was performed with RosetteSep CD8+ T Cell Enrichment Cocktail and Ficoll-Paque, after which ACK red cell lysis was carried out. Cut back by 5 bases and 7 bases, the V and J ends lie 21 bases apart. Via the germline V gene (reference sequence), CDR1 is PRHDT and CDR2 FYEKMQ. The CDR3 has 15 amino acids, counting the end cysteine and phenylalanine. This entry keeps only the CDR3 DNA: 45 bases, framed from base 1. This sample was included in a study of molecular identifiers for immune sequencing clone quantification (dated by TCRdb to 2017 to 2018). Regarding the complete study: For a replicate experiment, RNA from around 18,000 or 91,000 naive CD8 T cells was divided into five aliquots, and four of the five aliquots were sequenced. This methods study used CD8 T cells to benchmark TCR RNA copy counting and molecular-identifier clustering-based TCR repertoire sequencing (MIDCIRS). Summary of the overall study and its limitations: Modeling estimated roughly 3.2 recovered TCR RNA copies per cell, compared with 8.5 to 10 by digital PCR, which implies 25% to 30% capture efficiency. Clones above 20 RNA copies held over 97% of molecules in CMV-specific effector cells but under 1% in naive cells. Highly expanded clone sizes could be underestimated because identical TCR molecules may share a barcode. When barcode sub-clustering was left out, chimeric consensus sequences inflated TCR diversity, with chimeras reaching as high as 47%. A single cell's worth of spiked-in Jurkat TCR RNA was reported detectable even among some 920,000 naive CD8 T cells. The naive libraries included spiked-in Jurkat TCR RNA (10 copies' worth), and this Jurkat TCR RNA is not part of the donor repertoire.

Rearrangement joined TRBV13 to TRBJ2-7; TRBD2 might be the D gene, on 5 matching bases. The sequenced sample consisted of naive CD8+ T cells from blood, with Jurkat cell RNA spiked in. The cell subset or site label, read with the paper, signifies: FACS-sorted CD8+CD4-CCR7+CD45RA+ naive T cells. This TCR was recovered from a human donor in good health. Some libraries in this study had Jurkat cell RNA spiked in. The base sequence is TGTGCCAGCAGCCAGAGCTCTAGCTCCTCAAGGGAGCAGTACTTC. This is translated as CASSQSSSSSREQYF. The CDR3 plus the reference TRBV13 and TRBJ2-7 genes for the other parts give the full variable domain: AAGVIQSPRHLIKEKRETATLKCYPIPRHDTVYWYQQGPGQDPQFLISFYEKMQSDKGSIPDRFSAQQFSDYHSELNMSSLELGDSALYFCASSQSSSSSREQYFGPGTRLTVT.